The clone carrying this T cell receptor beta chain was recorded at least ten times. These data come from a study of regulatory T cells in long-lasting Graves disease. Time point noted: persistent/refractory GD, antithyroid drugs over 5 years with positive TRAb. The TCR library was made from RNA that had been extracted from PBMCs in TRIzol. American Thyroid Association guidelines were used to diagnose Graves' disease. In Xi'an, China, an endocrinology department was the source of patients. Both iRepertoire HTBI primers and Arm-PCR of CDR3 regions were used to build the TCR beta libraries. Via MiXCR, TCRdb re-called the multiplex PCR reads, giving one row per CDR3 protein. The sample comprises 300,000 to 350,000 distinct CDR3 sequences, around 19% of which are singletons, and less than 35% rests with the top ten. This sequence was found in a female donor with Graves disease. This specimen consisted of peripheral blood mononuclear cells (PBMCs), obtained when the disease was refractory, from a patient treated with antithyroid drugs.

The CDR3 nucleotides read TGTGCCAGCAGTCCGGGACAGGGAGTGGAAAAACTGTTTTTT. The encoded protein is CASSPGQGVEKLFF. The J gene is TRBJ1-4, the V gene TRBV2; TRBD1 agrees at 9 bases. Germline loops: CDR1 SNHLY, CDR2 FYNNEI. This CDR3 comprises 14 residues. V dropped 5 bases and J dropped 8; count of bases not matched to a gene: 6.